Listed below are T cell receptor beta chains from one sample, sequenced in a study of CD8 T cells in ankylosing spondylitis. TCRdb fed the 5' RACE reads into MiXCR, producing one record per CDR3 protein. The sample contains roughly 180,000 distinct CDR3 sequences, around 8.9% of which appear only once. Sequenced: blood, either unsorted or a sorted T cell fraction (not recorded which). Receptors originate from a female donor with ankylosing spondylitis or in good health (not recorded which). Each CDR3 is given with its conserved first and last residue. D genes are given only for firm matches. The size entry is marked missing in some rows and otherwise reads once, few, many or a size class.

CDR3aa,CDR3nt,abundance,v_gene,d_gene,j_gene
CASSLTSGNQETQYF,TGTGCCAGCAGCTTAACCAGCGGGAACCAAGAGACCCAGTACTTC,NA,TRBV7-7,TRBD2,TRBJ2-5
CASRDPGLTTGELFF,TGTGCCAGCAGGGACCCGGGCCTCACCACCGGGGAGCTGTTTTTT,NA,TRBV7-6,NA,TRBJ2-2
CAWSVQASTDTQYF,TGTGCCTGGAGTGTACAGGCCAGCACAGATACGCAGTATTTT,few,TRBV30,NA,TRBJ2-3
CASSELTVPRWETQYF,TGTGCCAGCAGTGAATTGACCGTACCCCGTTGGGAGACCCAGTACTTC,few,TRBV25-1,NA,TRBJ2-5
CASSLFRGGDGYTF,TGTGCCAGCAGTCTTTTCAGGGGAGGTGATGGCTACACCTTC,few,TRBV6-1,NA,TRBJ1-2
CATTQDDTEAFF,TGTGCAACAACCCAGGATGACACTGAAGCTTTCTTT,few,TRBV15,NA,TRBJ1-1
CASSAEDRAYGYTF,TGTGCCAGCAGCGCCGAGGACAGGGCCTATGGCTACACCTTC,NA,TRBV9,TRBD1,TRBJ1-2
CASRAGGPAGELFF,TGTGCCAGCAGAGCGGGAGGGCCCGCCGGGGAGCTGTTTTTT,few,TRBV7-6,TRBD2,TRBJ2-2
CASTQDDGELFF,TGTGCCAGCACCCAGGATGACGGGGAGCTGTTTTTT,few,TRBV7-9,NA,TRBJ2-2
CASSSHLKQPQHF,TGTGCCAGCAGTTCCCATCTCAAGCAGCCCCAGCATTTT,few,TRBV12-3/TRBV12-4,NA,TRBJ1-5
CASSQDTAGTGDYNEQFF,TGCGCCAGCAGCCAAGATACAGCCGGGACAGGGGATTACAATGAGCAGTTCTTC,many,TRBV4-3,TRBD1,TRBJ2-1
CASSRTGEVTDTQYF,TGTGCCAGCAGTCGGACAGGGGAGGTCACAGATACGCAGTATTTT,medium-sized,TRBV6-2/TRBV6-3,TRBD1,TRBJ2-3
CASSEASRAGYTF,TGTGCCAGCAGTGAAGCTTCCAGGGCTGGCTACACCTTC,few,TRBV2,NA,TRBJ1-2
CASSRTSAAKNIQYF,TGTGCCAGCAGCAGGACTAGCGCAGCCAAAAACATTCAGTACTTC,NA,TRBV9,TRBD2,TRBJ2-4
CASSSGQGTLYGYTF,TGTGCCAGCAGCTCGGGACAGGGGACCCTCTATGGCTACACCTTC,NA,TRBV7-9,TRBD1,TRBJ1-2
CASSSGLAGGIVGELFF,TGTGCCAGCAGCTCAGGACTAGCGGGAGGGATAGTCGGGGAGCTGTTTTTT,few,TRBV7-6,TRBD2,TRBJ2-2
CASSPGRDSGRRNEQYF,TGTGCCAGCAGTCCAGGGCGGGACAGCGGACGTCGGAACGAGCAGTACTTC,few,TRBV13,NA,TRBJ2-7
CASSPSGAGGPETQYF,TGCGCCAGCAGCCCTTCCGGGGCGGGAGGGCCGGAGACCCAGTACTTC,once,TRBV4-1,TRBD2,TRBJ2-5
CASSLNPDIGGKGLTF,TGTGCCAGCAGCCTCAACCCTGACATAGGAGGGAAAGGCCTGACTTTC,once,TRBV27,NA,TRBJ2-6
CASSVAPGSGWEQFF,TGTGCCAGCAGCGTAGCACCGGGGAGTGGGTGGGAGCAGTTCTTC,few,TRBV9,NA,TRBJ2-1
CASSERTGGNTEAFF,TGTGCCAGCAGTGAACGAACAGGGGGCAACACTGAAGCTTTCTTT,NA,TRBV25-1,TRBD1,TRBJ1-1
CATSELGLAGVSEQFF,TGTGCCACCAGTGAACTGGGACTAGCGGGAGTAAGTGAGCAGTTCTTC,many,TRBV24-1,TRBD2,TRBJ2-1
CASTPFGPSKGVYNEQFF,TGTGCCAGCACCCCCTTTGGGCCTTCTAAAGGGGTATACAATGAGCAGTTCTTC,NA,TRBV27,NA,TRBJ2-1
CASRIAGYTGELFF,TGTGCCAGCAGGATAGCGGGATACACCGGGGAGCTGTTTTTT,few,TRBV2,TRBD2,TRBJ2-2
CASSQSRRGATETQYF,TGTGCCAGCAGCCAATCCCGACGGGGGGCGACGGAGACCCAGTACTTC,few,TRBV3-1,NA,TRBJ2-5
CASSLVLAGGETQYF,TGTGCCAGCAGCTTAGTACTAGCGGGAGGAGAGACCCAGTACTTC,few,TRBV7-9,TRBD2,TRBJ2-5
CASTPSGFNEQFF,TGTGCCAGCACCCCGAGCGGGTTTAATGAGCAGTTCTTC,NA,TRBV9,NA,TRBJ2-1
CASSRKRGELTQYF,TGCGCCAGCAGCCGGAAAAGGGGGGAATTGACCCAGTACTTC,many,TRBV4-3,NA,TRBJ2-5
CASSVAASGGSNEQFF,TGTGCCAGCAGCGTAGCGGCCAGCGGGGGGTCCAATGAGCAGTTCTTC,many,TRBV9,TRBD2,TRBJ2-1
CASSLAPQGGNTGELFF,TGTGCCAGCAGCTTAGCCCCCCAGGGGGGAAACACCGGGGAGCTGTTTTTT,few,TRBV11-3,NA,TRBJ2-2
CASSQDLYYEQYF,TGCGCCAGCAGCCAAGATTTGTACTACGAGCAGTACTTC,many,TRBV4-3,NA,TRBJ2-7
CASSYREFGTSNEQFF,TGTGCCAGCAGTTACCGGGAGTTTGGGACCTCCAATGAGCAGTTCTTC,NA,TRBV27,NA,TRBJ2-1
CPSSPQTVRVADTQYF,TGTCCCAGCAGCCCGCAGACGGTCAGGGTAGCAGATACGCAGTATTTT,NA,TRBV7-9,NA,TRBJ2-3
CASSLTGTSYGYTF,TGTGCCAGCAGCCTAACCGGGACATCCTATGGCTACACCTTC,few,TRBV12-3/TRBV12-4,NA,TRBJ1-2
CASSRGTSGRFGYEQFF,TGTGCCAGCAGCCGGGGGACTAGCGGGAGGTTTGGTTATGAGCAGTTCTTC,few,TRBV28,TRBD2,TRBJ2-1
CSARAPRGDNEQFF,TGCAGTGCTAGAGCCCCCCGTGGGGACAATGAGCAGTTCTTC,NA,TRBV20-1,NA,TRBJ2-1
CASSQEGQGSFF,TGTGCCAGCAGCCAAGAGGGGCAGGGCTCGTTCTTC,NA,TRBV3-1,NA,TRBJ2-1
CASSPLAGERSNEQFF,TGTGCCAGCAGTCCCTTAGCGGGAGAGAGGTCCAATGAGCAGTTCTTC,once,TRBV12-3/TRBV12-4,TRBD2,TRBJ2-1
CASSGALLMNTEAFF,TGTGCCAGCAGTGGAGCCCTCCTAATGAACACTGAAGCTTTCTTT,few,TRBV25-1,NA,TRBJ1-1
CASSSPTYNEQFF,TGTGCCAGCAGTTCTCCGACCTACAATGAGCAGTTCTTC,NA,TRBV27,NA,TRBJ2-1
CASSVGTGGGYTF,TGTGCCAGCAGCGTCGGGACGGGAGGGGGCTACACCTTC,NA,TRBV9,NA,TRBJ1-2
CASSTRGNEQFF,TGTGCCAGCAGCACCCGAGGGAATGAGCAGTTCTTC,few,TRBV7-6,NA,TRBJ2-1
CSARGEGAEAFF,TGCAGTGCTAGAGGTGAGGGAGCTGAAGCTTTCTTT,many,TRBV20-1,NA,TRBJ1-1
CASSRYSSIGETQYF,TGTGCCAGCAGTCGATACTCAAGTATAGGAGAGACCCAGTACTTC,few,TRBV27,NA,TRBJ2-5
CASSLADRQYVQYF,TGTGCCAGCAGCTTGGCGGACAGACAGTACGTGCAGTACTTC,NA,TRBV5-5,NA,TRBJ2-7
CSAGMLAGAYNEQFF,TGCAGTGCTGGGATGCTAGCGGGGGCCTACAATGAGCAGTTCTTC,few,TRBV20-1,TRBD2,TRBJ2-1
CASSRVPGTEAFF,TGTGCCAGCAGCAGGGTCCCAGGGACTGAAGCTTTCTTT,many,TRBV7-3,NA,TRBJ1-1
CATSRHEAEAFF,TGTGCCACCAGCAGACATGAAGCTGAAGCTTTCTTT,few,TRBV15,NA,TRBJ1-1